Ten or more counts support the clone carrying this T cell receptor beta chain. As to time point: persistent/refractory GD, antithyroid drugs over 5 years with positive TRAb. The TCR library was made from RNA extracted from PBMCs. The length of the CDR3 is 15 residues. Germline loops: CDR1 LGHDT, CDR2 YNNKEL (reference sequence). V shed 0 bases and J shed 0 bases, with 6 bases lying between them. This entry comes from a study of regulatory T cells in long-lasting Graves disease. Through Arm-PCR of CDR3 regions and iRepertoire HTBI primers, TCR beta libraries were built. One entry per CDR3 protein results from TCRdb running MiXCR on the multiplex PCR reads. The sample includes 250,000 to 300,000 distinct CDR3 sequences, more than 20% of them seen just once.

The V gene is TRBV3-1, the J gene TRBJ1-3; D unresolved. The sample was peripheral blood mononuclear cells (PBMCs), taken when the disease was refractory, from a patient treated with antithyroid drugs. The sequence was collected from a female donor with Graves disease. The CDR3 DNA sequence: TGTGCCAGCAGCCAAGATTGGAGCTCTGGAAACACCATATATTTT. Its translation is CASSQDWSSGNTIYF.